Sequencing of this T cell receptor beta chain was carried out in a study of breast tumors, draining lymph nodes, adjacent tissues. Trimming left V 1 base short and J 8 bases short, with 5 bases between. Germline V CDR1 and CDR2: SGDLS, YYNGEE. The CDR3 is 11 residues long. Many counts were recorded for this clonotype. Axillary draining lymph nodes of breast cancer patients supplied the node samples. MiXCR, run by TCRdb on the multiplex PCR reads, gives a single entry per CDR3 protein. Of 150,000 to 200,000 distinct CDR3 sequences in the sample, 30% to 35% were seen once. The sequenced sample consisted of axillary lymph node tissue. This clonotype originated in a female donor with breast cancer. Some clones in this sample may be carry-over from other donors' samples. The chain is built from TRBV9 and TRBJ2-3; D is ambiguous. CDR3 in DNA: TGTGCCAGCAGCGTATCCGGTACGCAGTATTTT. It encodes CASSVSGTQYF.